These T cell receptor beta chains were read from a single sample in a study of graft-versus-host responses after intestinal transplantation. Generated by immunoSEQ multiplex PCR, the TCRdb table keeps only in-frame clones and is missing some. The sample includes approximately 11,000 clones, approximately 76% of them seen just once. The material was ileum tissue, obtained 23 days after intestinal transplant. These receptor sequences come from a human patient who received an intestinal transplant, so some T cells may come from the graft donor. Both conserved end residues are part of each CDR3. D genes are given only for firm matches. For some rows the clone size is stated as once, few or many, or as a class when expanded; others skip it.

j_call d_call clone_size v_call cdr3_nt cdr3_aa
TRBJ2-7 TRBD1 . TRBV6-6 TGTGCCAGCAGTTACGGGACAGAGTCCTACGAGCAGTACTTC CASSYGTESYEQYF
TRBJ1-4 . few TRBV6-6 TGTGCCAGTGGGCGGAGTGAAAAACTGTTTTTT CASGRSEKLFF
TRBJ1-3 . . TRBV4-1 TGCGCCAGCAGCCCGAACCAAGGGAGGGGAAACACCATATATTTT CASSPNQGRGNTIYF
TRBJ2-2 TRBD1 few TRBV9 TGTGCCAGCAGCGGACCGGACAGGGGCTCTTGGACCGGGGAGCTGTTTTTT CASSGPDRGSWTGELFF
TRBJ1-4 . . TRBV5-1 TGCGCCAGCAGCCACAGGTCGGGGGCTAATGAAAAACTGTTTTTT CASSHRSGANEKLFF
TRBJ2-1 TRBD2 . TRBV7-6 TGTGCCAGCAGCTTCCGACTAGCGGGAGGGGGCAATGAGCAGTTCTTC CASSFRLAGGGNEQFF
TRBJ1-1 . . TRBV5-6 TGTGCCAGCAGCTTACGAGGAACTGAAGCTTTCTTT CASSLRGTEAFF
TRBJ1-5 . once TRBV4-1 TGCGCCAGCAGCCAAGTGGGGGGGGCAGATCAGCCCCAGCATTTT CASSQVGGADQPQHF
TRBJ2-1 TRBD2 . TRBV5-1 TGCGCCAGCAGTCCCTCTAGCGGGTCCTACAATGAGCAGTTCTTC CASSPSSGSYNEQFF
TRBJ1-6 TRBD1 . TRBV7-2 TGTGCCAGCAGCTCCGCCGGGACAGGGATTAGTTCACCCCTCCACTTT CASSSAGTGISSPLHF
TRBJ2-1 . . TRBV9 TGTGCCAGCAGCGTAGTGTCAGGGTTCAATGAGCAGTTCTTC CASSVVSGFNEQFF
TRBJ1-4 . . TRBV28 TGTGCCAGCGGAGTGGGTGAAAAACTGTTTTTT CASGVGEKLFF
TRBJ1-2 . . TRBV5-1 TGCGCCAGCAGCTTGGCCAGTGAGTGGAGAGGCTACACCTTC CASSLASEWRGYTF
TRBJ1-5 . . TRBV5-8 TGTGCCAGCAGCTTGCGTGGGTTGGACAATCAGCCCCAGCATTTT CASSLRGLDNQPQHF
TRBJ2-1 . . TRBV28 TGTGCCAGCAGTTTAAAAAGCGTGGGAGAGCAGTTCTTC CASSLKSVGEQFF
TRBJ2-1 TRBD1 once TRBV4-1 TGCGCCAGCAGCCCTAGACAGGGTACCTACAATGAGCAGTTCTTC CASSPRQGTYNEQFF
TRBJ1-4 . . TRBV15 TGTGCCACCAGCAGAGATCGGAGTGAAAAACTGTTTTTT CATSRDRSEKLFF
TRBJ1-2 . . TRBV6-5 TGTGCCAGCAGCAGAGGGGCCCACTGGAATTATGGCTACACCTTC CASSRGAHWNYGYTF
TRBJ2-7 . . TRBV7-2 TGTGCCAGCAGCCCGCGTGAACACGGTGATTACAACGAGCAGTACTTC CASSPREHGDYNEQYF
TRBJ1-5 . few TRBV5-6 TGTGCCAGCAGCTCGGGCCCCGACAATCAGCCCCAGCATTTT CASSSGPDNQPQHF
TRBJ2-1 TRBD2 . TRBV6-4 TGTGCCAGCAGTGACCCCGGACTAGGCCTCTATGAGCAGTTCTTC CASSDPGLGLYEQFF
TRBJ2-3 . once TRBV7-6 TGTGCCAGCAGCCCAACCCATTATCACACAGATACGCAGTATTTT CASSPTHYHTDTQYF
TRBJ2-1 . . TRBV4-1 TGCGCCAGCAGCCAAGGACAAAACTCCTACAATGAGCAGTTCTTC CASSQGQNSYNEQFF
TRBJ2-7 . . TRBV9 TGTGCCAGCAGCCCGGGCCAGCAAGCGGCCGAGCAGTACTTC CASSPGQQAAEQYF
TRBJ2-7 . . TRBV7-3 TGTGCCAGCAGCTTGGGACCAAGGGACGAGCAGTACTTC CASSLGPRDEQYF
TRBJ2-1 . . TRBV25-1 TGTGCCAGCAGTGAGGTAGAGCGGCCCCTCGGACACGAGCAGTTCTTC CASSEVERPLGHEQFF
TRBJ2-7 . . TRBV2 TGTGCCAGCAGTGAGCAGGGGTACGAGCAGTACTTC CASSEQGYEQYF
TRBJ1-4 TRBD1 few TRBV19 TGTGCCAGTACCAAAGGGACAGGGAGCGGTGAAAAACTGTTTTTT CASTKGTGSGEKLFF
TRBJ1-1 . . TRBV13 TGTGCCAGCAGCTTACAGGGTAGGATTGGTAGTGAAGCTTTCTTT CASSLQGRIGSEAFF
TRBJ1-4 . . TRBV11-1 TGTGCCAGCAGCTTGATAGGGGCGGATAATGAAAAACTGTTTTTT CASSLIGADNEKLFF
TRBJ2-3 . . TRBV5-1 TGCGCCAGCAGCTTGGGGGGAGTGCCTTATACGCAGTATTTT CASSLGGVPYTQYF
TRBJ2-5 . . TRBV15 TGTGCCACCAGCGAGGGGCCGCTCCAAGAGACCCAGTACTTC CATSEGPLQETQYF
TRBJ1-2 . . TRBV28 TGTGCCAGCAGCGACAGCTACTATGGCTACACCTTC CASSDSYYGYTF
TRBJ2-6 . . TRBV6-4 TGTGCCAGCAGTGTAGAGGACTCTGGGGCCAACGTCCTGACTTTC CASSVEDSGANVLTF
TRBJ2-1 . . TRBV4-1 TGCGCCAGCAGCCAAGTCATCCCAACGGGCCGCTCCTACAATGAGCAGTTCTTC CASSQVIPTGRSYNEQFF
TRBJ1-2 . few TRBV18 TGTGCCAGCTCACCCCAGGGAGGCGATGGCTACACCTTC CASSPQGGDGYTF
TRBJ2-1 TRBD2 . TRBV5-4 TGTGCCAGCAGCTTTTTAGTCACTAGCGGGAGAAGTGAGCAGTTCTTC CASSFLVTSGRSEQFF
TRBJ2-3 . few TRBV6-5 TGTGCCAGCAGCCCTTGGCAAGCGCCAGATACGCAGTATTTT CASSPWQAPDTQYF
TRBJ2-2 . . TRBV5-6 TGTGCCAGCAGCTACGGACCCAGCCGGACGAACACCGGGGAGCTGTTTTTT CASSYGPSRTNTGELFF
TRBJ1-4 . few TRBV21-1 TGTGCCAGCACCGACAGCGAGCTTAATGAAAAACTGTTTTTT CASTDSELNEKLFF
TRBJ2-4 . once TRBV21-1 TGTGCCAGCAGCAAAGGGCCACTAGCGGGTTTGGGATGGCTTCTAGCCAAAAACATTCAGTACTTC CASSKGPLAGLGWLLAKNIQYF
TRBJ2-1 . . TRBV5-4 TGTGCCAGCAGCTCTCGGGTAGCGCAACACAATGAGCAGTTCTTC CASSSRVAQHNEQFF
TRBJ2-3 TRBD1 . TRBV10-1 TGCGCCAGCAGTGAGACAGGGGCGAACACAGATACGCAGTATTTT CASSETGANTDTQYF
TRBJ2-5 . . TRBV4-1 TGCGCCAGCAGCCAAGCACCCCAGGGGCTCCAAGGGACCCAGTACTTC CASSQAPQGLQGTQYF
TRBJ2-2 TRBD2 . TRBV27 TGTGCCAGCAGTCTGACCCTCCTAGCGGGAGGGCCTCGGGGGGAGCTGTTTTTT CASSLTLLAGGPRGELFF
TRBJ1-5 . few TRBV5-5 TGTGCCAGCAGCTTGGGTAGGGGATATAGCAATCAGCCCCAGCATTTT CASSLGRGYSNQPQHF